The 31 T cell receptor beta chains given below trace back to one sample, sequenced in a study of early T cells in non-severe SARS-CoV-2 infection. MiXCR was run by TCRdb on the 5' RACE reads, yielding one entry per CDR3 protein. Here the sample spans nearly 45,000 distinct CDR3 sequences, 11% being singletons. Sequenced input: whole blood. The receptors were gathered from an adult who was a healthcare worker with PCR-confirmed SARS-CoV-2 infection or an uninfected control (not recorded which).

This clonotype was seen many times. The chain uses TRBV7-8 and TRBJ2-3; D remains unclear. The length of the CDR3 is 12 residues. V lost 0 bases to trimming and J lost 9 bases, with 7 bases between them. CDR1 and CDR2 from the germline V gene are SGHVS and FQNEAQ. In DNA, the CDR3 is TGTGCCAGCAGCTTAGCGACCAACACGCAGTATTTT. As protein: CASSLATNTQYF.

This rearrangement joins TRBV28 to TRBJ2-4; 9 bases agree with TRBD2. Germline V gives CDR1 MDHEN, CDR2 SYDVKM. This CDR3 contains 13 residues. V lost 8 bases to trimming and J lost 5 bases; unmatched junction nucleotides: 4. The CDR3 here is CASYRGGENIQYF. In DNA, the CDR3 is TGTGCCAGCTATCGCGGGGGGGAAAACATTCAGTACTTC.

The table lists this clonotype with many counts. V is TRBV6-6 and J is TRBJ2-5; D gene uncertain. This CDR3 has 12 amino acids. Trimming cost V 7 bases and J 2 bases, with 8 bases left between them. Germline V gene sequence: CDR1 MNHNY, CDR2 SVGAGI (reference sequence). CDR3 DNA sequence: TGTGCCAGCACATGGAGTCAAGAGACCCAGTACTTC. Amino acid sequence: CASTWSQETQYF.

Ten or more counts support this clonotype. The chain has TRBV29-1 and TRBJ2-3, with D unresolved. Between the trimmed V and J ends, which lost 5 bases and 5 bases, there was a span of 11 bases. The CDR3 is 12 residues long. Germline V CDR1 and CDR2: SQVTM, ANQGSEA. The CDR3 sequence is CSVPVQRDTQYF. The CDR3 nucleotides are TGCAGCGTTCCCGTTCAGCGAGATACGCAGTATTTT.

V gene TRBV7-9 combines with J gene TRBJ2-2; D is undetermined. The CDR3 contains 9 residues. The germline CDR1 and CDR2 sequences are SEHNR and FQNEAQ (reference sequence). V lost 11 bases to trimming and J lost 7 bases, with 5 bases between them. This CDR3 reads CALSGELFF. The CDR3 bases are TGTGCCCTAAGCGGGGAGCTGTTTTTT. Drawing the rest from reference TRBV7-9 and TRBJ2-2, the complete variable domain is DTGVSQNPRHKITKRGQNVTFRCDPISEHNRLYWYRQTLGQGPEFLTYFQNEAQLEKSRLLSDRFSAERPKGSFSTLEIQRTEQGDSAMYLCALSGELFFGEGSRLTVL.

This clonotype was counted between two and nine times. This chain's CDR3 is CASSPGTSGSEQYF. Written as DNA, the CDR3 is TGTGCCAGCAGCCCCGGGACTAGCGGGAGCGAGCAGTACTTC. This chain links TRBV7-2 with TRBJ2-7, with 14 bases that match TRBD2. V shed 5 bases and J 6 bases; nucleotides not matched to a gene: 3. The CDR3 totals 14 residues. Germline CDR1 reads SGHTA; CDR2 reads FQGNSA.

This clonotype was seen at least ten times. The J gene is TRBJ1-1, the V gene TRBV6-5; the D gene is possibly TRBD1 (5 bases). V dropped 2 bases and J dropped 1 base, with 8 bases sitting between them. The germline CDR1 and CDR2 sequences are MNHEY and SVGAGI. The CDR3 is 14 residues long. The CDR3 coding sequence is TGTGCCAGCAGTTACAGGGGCCGGAACACTGAAGCTTTCTTT. This encodes CASSYRGRNTEAFF.

The chain joins TRBV28 to TRBJ2-7; 7 positions match TRBD2. After removal of 5 bases from V and 2 bases from J, the junction contained 12 bases not matched to a gene. Germline V gene lookup returns CDR1 MDHEN and CDR2 SYDVKM. CDR3 length equals 16 residues. DNA for the CDR3: TGTGCCAGCAGTGGAAGCGGGGTCTTTTACGCCTACGAGCAGTACTTC. Protein product: CASSGSGVFYAYEQYF.

A few counts support this clonotype. The chain uses TRBV6-2 or TRBV6-3 and TRBJ1-5, with 7 nucleotides matching TRBD1. This CDR3 is 17 amino acids long. CDR1 and CDR2 (germline): MNHEY, SVGEGT. V lost 2 bases, J lost 0 bases, and 7 bases stayed unmatched. The CDR3 region is CASSYHPRGPSNQPQHF. CDR3 nucleotides: TGTGCCAGCAGTTACCATCCGAGGGGGCCTAGCAATCAGCCCCAGCATTTT.

At least ten counts were recorded for this clonotype. This rearrangement joins TRBV28 to TRBJ2-1; either TRBD1 or TRBD2 may supply D (5 bases each). This CDR3 has 16 residues. Germline lookup yields CDR1 MDHEN and CDR2 SYDVKM. Trimming removed 7 bases at V and 5 bases at J, with 21 bases between. CDR3 in amino acids: CASTSSRDQSDNEQFF. CDR3 nucleotides: TGTGCCAGCACGAGTAGTCGGGACCAATCAGACAATGAGCAGTTCTTC.

This chain links TRBV6-2 or TRBV6-3 with TRBJ2-3, with TRBD1 matching 8 bases. V shed 2 bases and J 1 base; nucleotides not matched to a gene: 2. The CDR3 consists of 15 residues. Germline CDR1 and CDR2: MNHEY and SVGEGT. This CDR3 reads CASSYTGGGTDTQYF. The CDR3 DNA is TGTGCCAGCAGTTACACAGGGGGAGGCACAGATACGCAGTATTTT.

This clonotype has ten or more counts. The CDR3 loop is CASSVVNNEQFF. The CDR3 DNA reads TGTGCCAGCAGCGTAGTGAACAATGAGCAGTTCTTC. The V and J genes are TRBV9 and TRBJ2-1; D remains ambiguous. CDR1 and CDR2 from the germline V gene are SGDLS and YYNGEE. There are 12 residues in the CDR3. The V and J ends lost 0 bases and 5 bases respectively, with 3 bases between them.

This clonotype was seen repeatedly, ten times or more. V usage is TRBV10-3 and J usage is TRBJ1-1; D remains ambiguous. V was cut by 4 bases and J by 2 bases, with 5 bases left in between. CDR1 is ENHRY and CDR2 is SYGVKD in the germline V gene. The CDR3 is 12 residues long. The CDR3 here is CAISVGNTEAFF. The CDR3 DNA is TGTGCCATCAGTGTAGGAAACACTGAAGCTTTCTTT.

The gene calls are TRBV6-1 and TRBJ1-1, with 7 bases matching TRBD1. From germline, CDR1 is MNHNS and CDR2 SASEGT. This CDR3 contains 16 residues. J lost 0 bases, V lost 4 bases, and 8 bases had no gene match. The DNA for the CDR3 is TGTGCCAGCAGTGGGGACAGATCTTTAATGAACACTGAAGCTTTCTTT. It codes for CASSGDRSLMNTEAFF.

This clonotype appeared once. This chain joins TRBV7-2 and TRBJ2-2; tentatively, D is TRBD2 (5 bases). CDR3 length: 13 amino acids. Per the germline V gene, CDR1 is SGHTA and CDR2 is FQGNSA. Trimming cost V 3 bases and J 5 bases, with 7 bases left between them. The CDR3 DNA reads TGTGCCAGCAGCTTTAAGCGGACCGGGGAGCTGTTTTTT. Its translation is CASSFKRTGELFF. Combining the CDR3 with reference TRBV7-2 and TRBJ2-2 gives the whole variable domain GAGVSQSPSNKVTEKGKDVELRCDPISGHTALYWYRQSLGQGLEFLIYFQGNSAPDKSGLPSDRFSAERTGGSVSTLTIQRTQQEDSAVYLCASSFKRTGELFFGEGSRLTVL.

In this sample, this clonotype turned up many times. The chain uses TRBV28 and TRBJ1-1; D unclear. The germline V gene has CDR1 MDHEN and CDR2 SYDVKM. Trimming took off 5 bases at V and 11 bases at J, with 15 bases between the two ends. The CDR3 has 12 residues. CDR3 in amino acids: CASSPTFPIAFF. CDR3 nucleotide sequence: TGTGCCAGCAGTCCCACTTTCCCGATCGCTTTCTTT.

The chain couples TRBV7-2 to TRBJ1-1, with D maybe TRBD1 (6 bases). CDR3 length: 16 residues. In germline, CDR1 is SGHTA, CDR2 FQGNSA. Deletions cut 5 bases from V and 4 bases from J, with 20 bases between. The CDR3 loop is CASSQGRRAGSTEAFF. CDR3 sequence (DNA): TGTGCCAGCAGCCAGGGGAGGAGGGCAGGGAGCACTGAAGCTTTCTTT.

About this clonotype itself: Given a much more abundant clone one base away, this may be a read error. The DNA for the CDR3 is TGTGCCGGCAGCTTAGAGGGGACTAGTTCCCACAATGAGCAGTTCTTC. This encodes CAGSLEGTSSHNEQFF. The chain carries TRBV11-2 and TRBJ2-1; 8 nucleotides agree with TRBD2. In germline, CDR1 is SGHAT, CDR2 FQNNGV. The CDR3 covers 16 residues.

The V call is TRBV10-3, the J call TRBJ2-3; TRBD2 matches 12 bases. This CDR3 region has 16 residues. Germline CDR1 ENHRY, CDR2 SYGVKD. J was trimmed by 4 bases and V by 6 bases; bases with no gene match: 8. The CDR3: CAIRPGLAGIPDTQYF. CDR3 coding DNA: TGTGCCATCAGACCCGGACTAGCGGGAATACCAGATACGCAGTATTTT.

This clonotype occurred many times. The V call is TRBV6-4, the J call TRBJ1-1; D is perhaps TRBD1 (6 bases). This CDR3 contains 16 residues. Germline CDR1 is MRHNA and CDR2 is SNTAGT. V shed 4 bases and J shed 0 bases, with 15 bases lying between them. The CDR3 DNA reads TGTGCCAGCAGTGCCGGGGGGGGGCCCCTGAACACTGAAGCTTTCTTT. Residues: CASSAGGGPLNTEAFF.

This clonotype was seen more than once but under ten times. The chain recombines TRBV28 with TRBJ2-3; the D gene is possibly TRBD1 (6 bases). There are 16 residues in the CDR3. The V and J ends lost 11 bases and 2 bases respectively, with 23 bases between them. CDR1 is MDHEN, CDR2 SYDVKM, per germline. CDR3 in DNA: TGTGCCGCAACAGGGTCGGTACTCGCAACCACAGATACGCAGTATTTT. Amino acid sequence: CAATGSVLATTDTQYF.

The V gene is TRBV20-1, the J gene TRBJ1-2; D is undetermined. This CDR3 is 12 amino acids long. The germline V and J ends were trimmed by 4 bases and 3 bases, with 9 bases remaining between them. The germline gives CDR1 DFQATT, CDR2 SNEGSKA (reference sequence). CDR3 residues: CSATMSYYGYTF. The CDR3 nucleotides are TGCAGTGCTACAATGTCCTACTATGGCTACACCTTC.

This clonotype appeared a few times. The chain links TRBV24-1 to TRBJ2-7; TRBD2 is a possible D gene (6 bases). With 2 bases removed from V and 4 bases from J, the gap between germline ends came to 8 bases. The CDR3 consists of 13 residues. Germline CDR1 reads KGHDR; CDR2 reads SFDVKD. For the CDR3, the DNA is TGTGCCACCAGTGATTCGGGGGAATACGAGCAGTACTTC. Protein: CATSDSGEYEQYF.

The chain links TRBV29-1 to TRBJ2-7; 10 bases map to TRBD2. This CDR3 region has 13 residues. Germline-derived CDR1 and CDR2 are SQVTM and ANQGSEA. The V gene end was trimmed by 7 bases and the J gene end by 2 bases; junction bases not matched to a gene: 5. Here the CDR3 DNA reads TGCAGCGGGGTAGCGGGGGGCACCTACGAGCAGTACTTC. It specifies CSGVAGGTYEQYF.

This clonotype appeared a few times. CDR3 loop: CASSQDLSREKTQYF. Here the CDR3 DNA reads TGTGCCAGCAGCCAAGATTTGTCGCGGGAAAAGACCCAGTACTTC. The V call is TRBV14, the J call TRBJ2-5; TRBD2 might be the D (6 bases). The V end was cut by 0 bases, the J end by 6 bases, with 14 bases between. Germline lookup yields CDR1 SGHDN and CDR2 FVKESK. CDR3 length: 15 amino acids.

This clonotype was detected many times. The chain combines TRBV20-1 with TRBJ2-3; D is uncertain. Germline assignment: CDR1 DFQATT and CDR2 SNEGSKA (reference sequence). The CDR3 is 11 amino acids. The CDR3 spells CGKVNDNTQYF. CDR3 sequence (DNA): TGCGGCAAGGTGAATGATAATACGCAGTATTTT.

At least ten counts were recorded for this clonotype. The chain links TRBV28 to TRBJ2-7; D uncertain. Trimming took 6 bases from V and 1 from J, leaving 16 bases between them. CDR1 and CDR2 from the germline V gene are MDHEN and SYDVKM. The CDR3 loop spans 15 amino acids. The CDR3 nucleotides read TGTGCCAGCAGATCGAGCAAAAGGGTATCCTACGAGCAGTACTTC. Translating it yields CASRSSKRVSYEQYF. The complete variable domain, with remaining parts taken from reference TRBV28 and TRBJ2-7, reads DVKVTQSSRYLVKRTGEKVFLECVQDMDHENMFWYRQDPGLGLRLIYFSYDVKMKEKGDIPEGYSVSREKKERFSLILESASTNQTSMYLCASRSSKRVSYEQYFGPGTRLTVT.

The V gene is TRBV7-6, the J gene TRBJ2-7; no firm D call. Looked up from germline, CDR1 is SGHVS and CDR2 is FNYEAQ. The CDR3 length is 14 residues. Trimming took off 1 base at V and 6 bases at J, with 13 bases between the two ends. CDR3 nucleotide sequence: TGTGCCAGCAGCTTAGAGGCCCAAGGATTCGAGCAGTACTTC. Encoded protein: CASSLEAQGFEQYF. Full variable domain (rest looked up from reference TRBV7-6 and TRBJ2-7): GAGVSQSPRYKVTKRGQDVALRCDPISGHVSLYWYRQALGQGPEFLTYFNYEAQQDKSGLPNDRFSAERPEGSISTLTIQRTEQRDSAMYRCASSLEAQGFEQYFGPGTRLTVT.

This clonotype appeared a single time. The DNA of the CDR3 is TGCAGCGTTAGAAGTTCCAAAGAGACCCAGTACTTC. Its protein product is CSVRSSKETQYF. The J gene is TRBJ2-5, the V gene TRBV29-1; D gene uncertain. The V gene's germline CDR1 is SQVTM and CDR2 ANQGSEA. V lost 5 bases and J 3 bases, leaving 10 bases between the germline ends. The CDR3 has 12 amino acids.

This clonotype was counted at least ten times. The rearrangement joins TRBV7-2 to TRBJ2-1; maybe TRBD1 (5 bases). The CDR3 length is 17 residues. With 5 bases removed from V and 0 bases from J, the gap between germline ends came to 17 bases. Per the germline V gene, CDR1 is SGHTA and CDR2 is FQGNSA. The CDR3 region is CASSPPRVFSSYNEQFF. The CDR3 DNA is TGTGCCAGCAGCCCCCCCAGGGTATTTAGCTCCTACAATGAGCAGTTCTTC.

In regard to this clonotype: A much more abundant neighbour one base away suggests this may be a read error. The chain employs TRBV28 and TRBJ2-3, with a tentative D call TRBD1 (5 bases). Germline V lookup: CDR1 MDHEN, CDR2 SYDVKM. This CDR3 region has 13 residues. This CDR3 reads CAPPRVCTGTQYF. CDR3 nucleotides: TGTGCCCCGCCCAGGGTGTGTACAGGTACGCAGTATTTT. Full variable domain (missing parts from reference TRBV28 and TRBJ2-3): DVKVTQSSRYLVKRTGEKVFLECVQDMDHENMFWYRQDPGLGLRLIYFSYDVKMKEKGDIPEGYSVSREKKERFSLILESASTNQTSMYLCAPPRVCTGTQYFGPGTRLTVL.